This TCR beta chain was sequenced in a study of Ad26.COV2.S vaccination and SARS-CoV-2 variants. Findings and caveats of the study: Possible underestimation of total T cell responses by the TCR breadth and depth analyses was noted.

On this clone itself: Its antigen is not known.

The CDR3 extends over 16 amino acids. V lost 2 bases, J lost 6 bases, and 17 bases lay in between. Germline CDR1 and CDR2: MNHNY and SVGAGI (reference sequence). Treatment in this sample: 15 to 20 received Ad26.COV2.S at low or high dose, single or two shots; roughly 5 received placebo; per-sample allocation not given. All samples were drawn on day 63, counting from the first vaccine or placebo injection. Boston provided a donor who was an adult aged 18-55 years. The table came from immunoSEQ multiplex PCR; TCRdb's copy has only in-frame clones and leaves some out. The repertoire holds 400,000 or so clones, 70% to 90% seen once, with under 4% in the top ten.

The sample in question was peripheral blood, obtained in a trial of Ad26.COV2.S vaccine versus placebo. The receptor comes from a person aged 18-65 years who received the Ad26.COV2.S COVID-19 vaccine or a placebo. This chain connects TRBV6-6 to TRBJ2-1; D remains ambiguous. The CDR3 nucleotides read TGTGCCAGCAGTTACCGAGGCGGCAATCTCTTCAATGAGCAGTTCTTC. Protein: CASSYRGGNLFNEQFF.